Below are 2 T cell receptor beta chains sequenced from a single sample in a study of siplizumab effects on memory and regulatory T cells. Using immunoSEQ multiplex PCR, the repertoire was profiled, and TCRdb retains in-frame clones only, with some absent. Seen here are about 80,000 clones, 85% to 95% observed once, and the top ten hold under 20%. The sequencing input was CD8+ T cells sorted from blood. The receptor set was obtained from a human donor in good health.

The chain joins TRBV6-5 to TRBJ1-1; D gene ambiguous. Germline CDR1 and CDR2: MNHEY and SVGAGI. V dropped 0 bases and J dropped 2 bases, with 13 bases sitting between them. The CDR3 is made up of 16 amino acids. This chain's CDR3 is CASSYSGLTGNTEAFF. The DNA for the CDR3 is TGTGCCAGCAGTTACTCAGGGCTTACCGGAAACACTGAAGCTTTCTTT.

This clone is a singleton in its sample. The rearrangement joins TRBV4-1 to TRBJ2-3; 7 bases align to TRBD2. Germline CDR1 reads MGHRA; CDR2 reads YSYEKL. This CDR3 region has 15 residues. The J segment lost 0 bases and the V segment lost 5 bases, leaving 5 bases of the junction unmatched. The CDR3 DNA is TGCGCCAGCAGCTCCCTAGCGGCTAGCACAGATACGCAGTATTTT. Encoded protein: CASSSLAASTDTQYF.